The T cell receptor (beta chain) under discussion was sequenced for a study of response to subunit inactivated influenza vaccine. Each CDR3 protein is one row after TCRdb ran MiXCR on the RT-PCR reads. The sample shows about 700,000 distinct CDR3 sequences, 14% of them seen only once. Study conclusions and caveats: Authors suggested each seasonal flu vaccination may recruit only limited numbers of new T cells.

For this clonotype: Its antigen remains unknown.

Sequenced here: PBMCs from blood, sampled approximately 15 days before vaccination. The TCR comes from a man aged 45-60 years who received an inactivated influenza vaccine.

DNA for the CDR3: TGCGCCAGCGTCGCCGGGACTGCGAACACCGGGGAGCTGTTTTTT. Translated: CASVAGTANTGELFF. The gene calls are TRBV5-1 and TRBJ2-2; TRBD2 is a possible D gene (6 bases). The CDR3 is made up of 15 amino acids. Germline CDR1 is SGHRS and CDR2 is YFSETQ. The ends were cut back, 7 bases at V and 0 bases at J, with 13 bases in the middle. Complete variable domain (other parts from reference TRBV5-1 and TRBJ2-2): KAGVTQTPRYLIKTRGQQVTLSCSPISGHRSVSWYQQTPGQGLQFLFEYFSETQRNKGNFPGRFSGRQFSNSRSEMNVSTLELGDSALYLCASVAGTANTGELFFGEGSRLTVL.